Shown below are 27 T cell receptor beta chains from a single sample sequenced in a study of T cells in localized non-small cell lung cancer. Generated by immunoSEQ multiplex PCR, the TCRdb table keeps only in-frame clones and is missing some. The sample holds over 2,000 clones, around 31% seen once. The sample was normal lung tissue next to the tumor, taken before any cancer treatment. The receptors were sampled from a man between 35 and 75 years old with stage I lung adenocarcinoma.

This clone is classed as medium-sized (0.01 to 0.1%). Other DNA sequences in the same sample also yield this CDR3. The V gene is TRBV9, the J gene TRBJ2-1, with 7 bases aligning to TRBD2. The J segment lost 2 bases and the V segment lost 1 base, leaving 3 bases of the junction unmatched. This CDR3 has 15 amino acids. Germline V gene sequence: CDR1 SGDLS, CDR2 YYNGEE. CDR3 residues: CASSVLAETYNEQFF. The CDR3 DNA sequence: TGTGCCAGCAGCGTACTAGCGGAGACCTACAATGAGCAGTTCTTC.

The gene calls are TRBV11-3 and TRBJ2-5; 9 bases align to TRBD2. This CDR3 is 14 amino acids long. The germline V gene encodes CDR1 SGHNT and CDR2 YENEEA. The trim removed 3 bases at V and 2 bases at J, leaving 1 base unmatched. The CDR3 nucleotides read TGTGCCAGCAGCTTTCTAGCGGGGCAAGAGACCCAGTACTTC. Its protein product is CASSFLAGQETQYF.

A remark on this clone: Mismatch with germline at one junction end may stem from a read error. One base lacks a clear read or is ambiguous, giving the residue X. The CDR3 DNA is TGCGCCAGCAGCCTAGGCGCAGTTATGAACAYTGAAGCTTTCTTT. This sequence encodes CASSLGAVMNXEAFF. V is TRBV5-1 and J is TRBJ1-1, with D uncertain. The CDR3 has 15 residues. CDR1 SGHRS and CDR2 YFSETQ come from the germline V gene.

This clone was counted a few times. The chain has TRBV14 and TRBJ1-4; perhaps TRBD1 as D (6 bases). The length of the CDR3 is 14 residues. Trimming pared 3 bases from V and 6 bases from J, leaving 11 bases between. Germline V lookup: CDR1 SGHDN, CDR2 FVKESK. The CDR3 sequence: CASSHLDSDEKLFF. The DNA of the CDR3 is TGTGCCAGCAGCCACCTGGACAGCGATGAAAAACTGTTTTTT.

By share, this clone counts as medium-sized. The chain uses TRBV11-3 and TRBJ2-1; D might be TRBD1 (5 bases). This CDR3 is built from 17 residues. The V end lost 5 bases, the J end lost 5 bases, and 22 bases lay between the germline ends. The germline V gene has CDR1 SGHNT and CDR2 YENEEA. The CDR3: CASSQGFQQTVNNEQFF. In nucleotides, the CDR3 is TGTGCCAGCAGCCAGGGTTTCCAGCAGACCGTGAACAATGAGCAGTTCTTC. Full variable domain (rest looked up from reference TRBV11-3 and TRBJ2-1): EAGVVQSPRYKIIEKKQPVAFWCNPISGHNTLYWYLQNLGQGPELLIRYENEEAVDDSQLPKDRFSAERLKGVDSTLKIQPAELGDSAVYLCASSQGFQQTVNNEQFFGPGTRLTVL.

This clone showed up just a few times. V is TRBV30 and J is TRBJ2-7; either TRBD1 or TRBD2 may fit D (5 bases each). With 1 base removed from V and 7 bases from J, the gap between germline ends came to 11 bases. The CDR3 runs 12 residues. CDR1 and CDR2 from the germline V gene are GTSNPN and SVGIG (reference sequence). CDR3: CAWSGGTREQYF. The CDR3 DNA reads as TGTGCCTGGAGTGGGGGGACGAGGGAGCAGTACTTC.

Judged by abundance, this clone is medium-sized. V gene TRBV11-3 combines with J gene TRBJ1-4; possible D gene TRBD1, 6 bases. This CDR3 spans 15 amino acids. With 5 bases removed from V and 0 bases from J, the gap between germline ends came to 10 bases. The germline CDR1 and CDR2 sequences are SGHNT and YENEEA. The CDR3 sequence: CASSLYRATNEKLFF. The CDR3 bases are TGTGCCAGCAGCCTCTACAGGGCAACTAATGAAAAACTGTTTTTT.

The sample holds a few counts of this clone. The chain couples TRBV5-1 to TRBJ2-5; TRBD2 aligns across 12 bases. Germline values: CDR1 SGHRS, CDR2 YFSETQ. The CDR3 extends over 17 amino acids. After removal of 0 bases from V and 0 bases from J, the junction contained 3 bases not matched to a gene. The CDR3 loop is CASSLGGLAGNQETQYF. CDR3 sequence (DNA): TGCGCCAGCAGCTTGGGAGGACTAGCGGGGAACCAAGAGACCCAGTACTTC. Supplemented by reference TRBV5-1 and TRBJ2-5, the full variable domain reads KAGVTQTPRYLIKTRGQQVTLSCSPISGHRSVSWYQQTPGQGLQFLFEYFSETQRNKGNFPGRFSGRQFSNSRSEMNVSTLELGDSALYLCASSLGGLAGNQETQYFGPGTRLLVL.

The rearrangement joins TRBV11-3 to TRBJ1-1, with D unresolved. The CDR3 extends over 14 amino acids. Germline CDR1 reads SGHNT; CDR2 reads YENEEA. With 3 bases removed from V and 2 bases from J, the gap between germline ends came to 10 bases. This chain's CDR3 is CASSLSWGNTEAFF. CDR3 nucleotides: TGTGCCAGCAGCTTGTCCTGGGGAAACACTGAAGCTTTCTTT.

This chain joins TRBV19 and TRBJ2-7, with 8 positions matching TRBD1. Germline V lookup: CDR1 LNHDA, CDR2 SQIVND (reference sequence). V was pared by 6 bases and J by 7 bases, with 2 bases of the junction left unmatched. The CDR3 runs to 11 residues. The CDR3 nucleotides read TGTGCCAGTAGCAGGGGGCGGGAGCAGTACTTC. Translation gives CASSRGREQYF. The full variable domain, completed using reference TRBV19 and TRBJ2-7, is DGGITQSPKYLFRKEGQNVTLSCEQNLNHDAMYWYRQDPGQGLRLIYYSQIVNDFQKGDIAEGYSVSREKKESFPLTVTSAQKNPTAFYLCASSRGREQYFGPGTRLTVT.

This rearrangement joins TRBV19 to TRBJ2-1, with D tentatively TRBD1 (6 bases). This CDR3 region has 15 residues. The V and J ends lost 5 bases and 5 bases respectively, with 16 bases between them. Germline V gene lookup returns CDR1 LNHDA and CDR2 SQIVND (reference sequence). The CDR3 here is CASSHRQVLDNEQFF. The CDR3 nucleotides read TGTGCCAGTAGTCATCGACAGGTTCTAGACAATGAGCAGTTCTTC.

The V and J genes are TRBV11-3 and TRBJ2-1, with a weak D call TRBD2 (6 bases). This CDR3 has 15 amino acids. V was shortened by 4 bases and J by 8 bases, with 18 bases between the two germline ends. Germline CDR1 SGHNT, CDR2 YENEEA. DNA for the CDR3: TGTGCCAGCAGCTCCCGGGGGAACGGGGCAGATGAGCAGTTCTTC. Encoded protein: CASSSRGNGADEQFF.

This chain uses TRBV5-1 with TRBJ1-1; 7 positions match TRBD1. Losses at the gene ends were 0 bases for V and 1 base for J; bases not matched to a gene: 6. The CDR3 contains 16 residues. Germline V gene data show CDR1 as SGHRS and CDR2 as YFSETQ. The CDR3 DNA follows: TGCGCCAGCAGCTTGGAAACCGGGACAGAGAACACTGAAGCTTTCTTT. It codes for CASSLETGTENTEAFF.

This chain connects TRBV9 to TRBJ1-1; 7 nucleotides line up with TRBD1. The ends lost 3 bases at V and 9 bases at J; junction bases unmatched: 8. The CDR3 consists of 13 residues. Germline lookup yields CDR1 SGDLS and CDR2 YYNGEE. The CDR3 nucleotides are TGTGCCAGCAGCGATAGGACAGGTCGGAAAGCTTTCTTT. Encoded protein: CASSDRTGRKAFF.

About this clone itself: The junction departs from germline at one end; a sequencing error may be responsible. V gene TRBV9 combines with J gene TRBJ2-2; a possible D gene is TRBD2 (6 bases). This CDR3 comprises 14 residues. The germline V gene has CDR1 SGDLS and CDR2 YYNGEE. CDR3 coding DNA: TGTGCCAGCAGCCCCCGACCCGCCCCGGGGGAGTTGTTTTTT. Residues: CASSPRPAPGELFF.

The chain has TRBV9 and TRBJ1-5; 7 bases are shared with TRBD1. The CDR3 sequence is 14 residues long. V lost 4 bases to trimming and J lost 1 base; unmatched junction nucleotides: 2. The germline CDR1 and CDR2 sequences are SGDLS and YYNGEE. Written as DNA, the CDR3 is TGTGCCAGCAGCCCAGGGGGAAGCAATCAGCCCCAGCATTTT. Protein sequence: CASSPGGSNQPQHF.

This clone occurred a few times. CDR3 nucleotide sequence: TGTGCCAGTAGGGAGACAGGTTACTCTGGAAACACCATATATTTT. Its translation is CASRETGYSGNTIYF. The chain has TRBV19 and TRBJ1-3, with D perhaps TRBD1 (6 bases). Trimming stripped 6 bases from V and 0 bases from J, with 12 bases between. This CDR3 has 15 amino acids. CDR1 LNHDA and CDR2 SQIVND come from the germline V gene (reference sequence). The full variable domain, rest sourced from reference TRBV19 and TRBJ1-3, is DGGITQSPKYLFRKEGQNVTLSCEQNLNHDAMYWYRQDPGQGLRLIYYSQIVNDFQKGDIAEGYSVSREKKESFPLTVTSAQKNPTAFYLCASRETGYSGNTIYFGEGSWLTVV.

This clone came up a few times. V gene TRBV11-3 combines with J gene TRBJ2-7; TRBD1 matches at 8 bases. The CDR3 runs to 15 residues. From germline, CDR1 is SGHNT and CDR2 YENEEA. Trimming removed 5 bases from V and 2 bases from J; junction bases left unmatched: 8. CDR3 nucleotides: TGTGCCAGCAGCCCCCGCCGGGGACAGGCCTACGAGCAGTACTTC. Translated, it gives CASSPRRGQAYEQYF.

This clone has a handful of counts. The chain uses TRBV10-3 and TRBJ2-1; 7 bases are shared with TRBD2. CDR1 is ENHRY, CDR2 SYGVKD, per germline. CDR3 length: 12 residues. V was pared by 10 bases and J by 7 bases, with 7 bases of the junction left unmatched. The CDR3 sequence: CASFQRGNEQFF. For the CDR3, the DNA is TGTGCCAGCTTCCAGCGGGGTAATGAGCAGTTCTTC.

The V and J genes are TRBV11-3 and TRBJ1-1; the D is unclear. The CDR3 runs 14 residues. The ends were cut back, 2 bases at V and 2 bases at J, with 9 bases in the middle. CDR1 is SGHNT and CDR2 is YENEEA in the germline V gene. The CDR3 loop is CASSLFSLNTEAFF. The CDR3 region has the DNA TGTGCCAGCAGCTTATTCTCCCTAAACACTGAAGCTTTCTTT.

This clone is labeled medium-sized. The chain employs TRBV9 and TRBJ1-2; tentative D call: TRBD1 (6 bases). Between the trimmed V and J ends, which lost 3 bases and 7 bases, there was a span of 19 bases. CDR1 and CDR2 from the germline V gene are SGDLS and YYNGEE. The CDR3 has 15 residues. The CDR3 reads CASSDQGSAVSGYTF. Here the CDR3 DNA reads TGTGCCAGCAGCGACCAGGGGTCTGCTGTGAGTGGCTACACCTTC. Full variable domain (remainder filled in from reference TRBV9 and TRBJ1-2): DSGVTQTPKHLITATGQRVTLRCSPRSGDLSVYWYQQSLDQGLQFLIQYYNGEERAKGNILERFSAQQFPDLHSELNLSSLELGDSALYFCASSDQGSAVSGYTFGSGTRLTVV.

On this clone itself: At one end, the junction sequence differs from germline, possibly due to a read error. The V and J genes are TRBV19 and TRBJ2-6; D tentatively reads TRBD1 or TRBD2 (5 bases each). The CDR3 runs to 17 residues. Germline lookup yields CDR1 LNHDA and CDR2 SQIVND (reference sequence). CDR3 residues: CASSRDRGSSGAKVLTF. In nucleotides, the CDR3 is TGTGCCAGTAGTCGGGACCGGGGTAGCTCTGGGGCCAAGGTCCTGACTTTC.

The rearrangement uses TRBV30 and TRBJ2-3; D may correspond to TRBD1 or TRBD2 (5 bases each). Germline CDR1 and CDR2: GTSNPN and SVGIG (reference sequence). This CDR3 spans 14 amino acids. Trimming left V 2 bases short and J 6 bases short, with 15 bases between. The CDR3 is CAWSPGLGDDTQYF. In nucleotides, the CDR3 is TGTGCCTGGAGTCCCGGGTTGGGGGACGATACGCAGTATTTT.

J is TRBJ2-1 and V is TRBV12-5; 11 bases are a match to TRBD2. V trimming: 0 bases; J trimming: 6 bases; junction bases outside the gene matches: 1. The length of the CDR3 is 15 residues. Looked up from germline, CDR1 is LGHNT and CDR2 is FRNRAP. Written as DNA, the CDR3 is TGTGCTAGTGGTTTGGTCCTAGCGGGGGGCAATGAGCAGTTCTTC. It specifies CASGLVLAGGNEQFF.

This clone was detected a few times. Some base is ambiguous or went unread, and X replaces its residue. The chain couples TRBV19 to TRBJ2-1; the match to TRBD2 covers 8 bases. Germline-derived CDR1 and CDR2 are LNHDA and SQIVND (reference sequence). Trimming cost V 5 bases and J 5 bases; bases outside gene matches: 11. The CDR3 sequence is 16 residues long. In DNA, the CDR3 is TGTGCCAGTAGTTCCGAGACTAGCGRGCCCCACAATGAGCAGTTCTTC. This gives the protein CASSSETSXPHNEQFF.

V gene TRBV16 combines with J gene TRBJ1-5; D is uncertain. Germline V gene sequence: CDR1 KGHSY, CDR2 FQNENV. Trimming shortened V by 2 bases and J by 4 bases, and 6 bases separated the two germline ends. The CDR3 length is 13 residues. CDR3 coding DNA: TGTGCCAGCAGCCAAGCGGTTAATCAGCCCCAGCATTTT. It translates to CASSQAVNQPQHF.

This clone was observed a few times. This rearrangement joins TRBV27 to TRBJ2-3; possibly TRBD1 for D (6 bases). V lost 5 bases and J 0 bases, leaving 12 bases between the germline ends. CDR1 MNHEY and CDR2 SMNVEV come from the germline V gene (reference sequence). The CDR3 is 15 amino acids. The CDR3 sequence: CASSAYRVSTDTQYF. The CDR3 region has the DNA TGTGCCAGCAGTGCCTACAGGGTTAGCACAGATACGCAGTATTTT.